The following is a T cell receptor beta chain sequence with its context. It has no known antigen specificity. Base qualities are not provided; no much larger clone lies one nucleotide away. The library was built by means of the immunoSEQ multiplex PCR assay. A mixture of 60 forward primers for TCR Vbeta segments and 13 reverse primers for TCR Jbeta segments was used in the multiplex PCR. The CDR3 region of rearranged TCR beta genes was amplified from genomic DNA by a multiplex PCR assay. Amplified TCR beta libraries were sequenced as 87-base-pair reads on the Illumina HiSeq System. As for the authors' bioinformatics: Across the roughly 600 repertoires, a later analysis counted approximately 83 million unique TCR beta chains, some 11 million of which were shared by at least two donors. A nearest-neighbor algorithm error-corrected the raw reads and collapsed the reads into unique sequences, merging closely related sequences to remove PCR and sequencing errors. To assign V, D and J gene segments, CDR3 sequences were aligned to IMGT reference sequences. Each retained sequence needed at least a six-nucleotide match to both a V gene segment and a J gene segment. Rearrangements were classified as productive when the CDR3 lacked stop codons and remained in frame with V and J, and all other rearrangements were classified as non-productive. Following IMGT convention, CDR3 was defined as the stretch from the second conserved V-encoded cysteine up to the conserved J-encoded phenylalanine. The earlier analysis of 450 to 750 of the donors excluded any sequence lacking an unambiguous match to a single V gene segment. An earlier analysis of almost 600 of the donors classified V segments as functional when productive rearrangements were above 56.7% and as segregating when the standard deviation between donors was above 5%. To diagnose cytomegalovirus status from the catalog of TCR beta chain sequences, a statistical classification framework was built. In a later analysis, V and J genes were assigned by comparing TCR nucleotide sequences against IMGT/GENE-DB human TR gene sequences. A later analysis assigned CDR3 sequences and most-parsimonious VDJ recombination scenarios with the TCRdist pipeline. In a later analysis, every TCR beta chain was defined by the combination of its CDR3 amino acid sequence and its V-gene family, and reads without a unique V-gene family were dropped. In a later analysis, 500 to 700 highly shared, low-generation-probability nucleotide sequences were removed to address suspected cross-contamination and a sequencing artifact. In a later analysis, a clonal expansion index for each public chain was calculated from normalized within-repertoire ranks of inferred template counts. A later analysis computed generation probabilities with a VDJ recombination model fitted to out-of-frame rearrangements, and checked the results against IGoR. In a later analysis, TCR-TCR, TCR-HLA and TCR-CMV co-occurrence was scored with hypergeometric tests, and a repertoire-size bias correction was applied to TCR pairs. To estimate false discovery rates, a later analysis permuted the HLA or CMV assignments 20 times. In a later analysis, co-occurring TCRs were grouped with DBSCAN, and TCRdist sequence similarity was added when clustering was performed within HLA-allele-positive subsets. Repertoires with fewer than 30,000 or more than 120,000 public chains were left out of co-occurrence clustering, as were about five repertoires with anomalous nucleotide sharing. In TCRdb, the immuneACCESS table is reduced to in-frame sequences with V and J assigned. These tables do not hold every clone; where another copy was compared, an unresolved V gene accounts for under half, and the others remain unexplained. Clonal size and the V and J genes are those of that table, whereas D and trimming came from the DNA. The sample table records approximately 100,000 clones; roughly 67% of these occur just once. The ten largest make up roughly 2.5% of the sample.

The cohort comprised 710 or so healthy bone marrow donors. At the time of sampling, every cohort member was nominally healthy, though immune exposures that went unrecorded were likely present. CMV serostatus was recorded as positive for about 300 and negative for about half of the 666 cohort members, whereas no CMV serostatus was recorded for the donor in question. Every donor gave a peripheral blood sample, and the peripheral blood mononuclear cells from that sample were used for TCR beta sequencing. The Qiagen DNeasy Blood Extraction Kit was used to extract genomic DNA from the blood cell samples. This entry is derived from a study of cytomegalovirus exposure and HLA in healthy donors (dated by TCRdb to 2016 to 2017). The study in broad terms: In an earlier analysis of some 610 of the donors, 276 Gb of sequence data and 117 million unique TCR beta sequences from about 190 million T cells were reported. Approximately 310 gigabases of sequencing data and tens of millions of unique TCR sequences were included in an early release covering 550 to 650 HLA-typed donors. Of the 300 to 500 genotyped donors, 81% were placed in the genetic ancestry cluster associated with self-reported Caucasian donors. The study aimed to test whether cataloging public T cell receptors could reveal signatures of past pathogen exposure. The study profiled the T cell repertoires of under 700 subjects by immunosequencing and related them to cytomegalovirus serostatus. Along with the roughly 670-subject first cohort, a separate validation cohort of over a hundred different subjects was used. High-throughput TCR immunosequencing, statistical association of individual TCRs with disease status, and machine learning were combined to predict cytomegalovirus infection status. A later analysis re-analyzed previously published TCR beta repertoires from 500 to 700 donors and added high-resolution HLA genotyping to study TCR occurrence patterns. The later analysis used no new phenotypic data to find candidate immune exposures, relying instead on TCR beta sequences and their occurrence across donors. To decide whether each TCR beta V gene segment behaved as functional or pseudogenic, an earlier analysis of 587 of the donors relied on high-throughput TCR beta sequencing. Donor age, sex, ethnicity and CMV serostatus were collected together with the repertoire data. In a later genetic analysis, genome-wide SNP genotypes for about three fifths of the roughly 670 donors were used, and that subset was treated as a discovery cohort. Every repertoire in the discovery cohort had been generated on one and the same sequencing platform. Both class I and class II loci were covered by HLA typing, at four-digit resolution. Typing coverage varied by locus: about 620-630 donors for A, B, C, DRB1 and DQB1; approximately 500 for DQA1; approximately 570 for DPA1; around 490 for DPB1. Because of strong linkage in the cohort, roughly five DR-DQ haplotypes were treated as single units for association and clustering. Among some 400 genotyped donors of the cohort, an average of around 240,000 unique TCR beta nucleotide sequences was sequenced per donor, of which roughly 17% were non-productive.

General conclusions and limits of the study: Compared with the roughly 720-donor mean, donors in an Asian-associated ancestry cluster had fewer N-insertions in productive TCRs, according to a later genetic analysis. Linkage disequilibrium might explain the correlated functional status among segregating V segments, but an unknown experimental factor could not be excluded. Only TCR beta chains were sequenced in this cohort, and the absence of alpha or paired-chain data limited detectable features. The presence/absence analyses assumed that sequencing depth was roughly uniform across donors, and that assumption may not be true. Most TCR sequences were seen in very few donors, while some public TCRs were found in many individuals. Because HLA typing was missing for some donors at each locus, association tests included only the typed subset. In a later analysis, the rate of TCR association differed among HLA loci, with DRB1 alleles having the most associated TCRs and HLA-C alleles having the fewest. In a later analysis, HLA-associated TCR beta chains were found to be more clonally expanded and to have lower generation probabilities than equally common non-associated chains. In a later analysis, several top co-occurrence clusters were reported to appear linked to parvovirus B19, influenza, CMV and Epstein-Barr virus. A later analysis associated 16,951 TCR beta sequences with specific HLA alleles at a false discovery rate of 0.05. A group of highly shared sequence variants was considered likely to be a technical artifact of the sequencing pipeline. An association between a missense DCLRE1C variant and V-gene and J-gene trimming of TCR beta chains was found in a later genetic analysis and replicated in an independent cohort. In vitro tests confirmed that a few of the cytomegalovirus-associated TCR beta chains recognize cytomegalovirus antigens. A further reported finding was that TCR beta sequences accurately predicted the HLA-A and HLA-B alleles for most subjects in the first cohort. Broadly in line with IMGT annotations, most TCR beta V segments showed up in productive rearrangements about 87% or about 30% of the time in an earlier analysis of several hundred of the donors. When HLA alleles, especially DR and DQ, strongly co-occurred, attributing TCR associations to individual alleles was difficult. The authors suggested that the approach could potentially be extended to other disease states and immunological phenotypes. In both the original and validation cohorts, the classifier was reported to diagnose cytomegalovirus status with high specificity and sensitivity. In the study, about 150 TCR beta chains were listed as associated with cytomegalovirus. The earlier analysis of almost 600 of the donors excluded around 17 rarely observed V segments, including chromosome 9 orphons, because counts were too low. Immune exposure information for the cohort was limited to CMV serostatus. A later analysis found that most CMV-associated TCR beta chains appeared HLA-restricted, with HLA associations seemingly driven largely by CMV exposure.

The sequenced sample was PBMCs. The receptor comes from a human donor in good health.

The CDR3 region reads CASSFRRGQETQYF. The nucleotide sequence reads TGTGCCAGCAGCTTCAGAAGAGGACAAGAGACCCAGTACTTC. This sequence uses TRBV7-2 and TRBJ2-5; the D gene cannot be named for sure. Reading from cysteine to phenylalanine, the CDR3 counts 14 amino acids. Only the CDR3 region is kept as DNA, spanning 42 bases read in frame from base 1. In the germline V gene, CDR1 corresponds to SGHTA and CDR2 to FQGNSA. V is clipped by 3 bases and J by 2 bases, and the sequence between their germline boundaries is 10 bases long.